This entry is about one T cell receptor (beta chain). Its specificity is unknown. Per the germline V gene, CDR1 is SNHLY and CDR2 is FYNNEI. The V end lost 7 bases, the J end lost 11 bases, and 26 bases lay between the germline ends. This CDR3 spans 15 amino acids. The data belong to a study of CD8+ T cells in alopecia areata. Regarding treatment: oral pan-JAK inhibitor, 5-10 mg twice daily. Obtained from alopecia areata patients were lesional scalp punch biopsies along with peripheral blood. Once RNA had been extracted, it was reverse transcribed into cDNA to act as the sequencing template. The method was immunoSEQ multiplex PCR; TCRdb's version includes in-frame clones alone and lacks a portion of them. Of 90,000 to 120,000 clones in the sample, around 83% were seen once. Study observations and caveats: Clonality exceeded that of normal scalp in lesional scalp, most notably in alopecia totalis/universalis. Mice gave a clearer picture of TCR sharing than patients did, possibly for HLA-related reasons.

This TCR derives from a human donor with alopecia areata. The V and J genes are TRBV2 and TRBJ1-1, with a weak D call TRBD1 (5 bases). The sample consisted of CD8+ T cells sorted from blood, taken at week 24, from a patient treated with tofacitinib. CDR3 residues: CASKQNRDGGTGAFF. CDR3 bases: TGTGCCAGCAAACAAAACCGGGACGGGGGAACGGGTGCTTTCTTT.